Presented here are 27 T cell receptor beta chains from one specimen sequenced in a study of response to subunit inactivated influenza vaccine. TCRdb called the RT-PCR reads again in MiXCR, with one record for every CDR3 protein. The repertoire includes roughly 170,000 distinct CDR3 sequences, nearly 9.5% of them detected once, and 11% sits in the top ten. The specimen comprised non-naive T cells sorted from PBMCs, sampled on the day of vaccination. The receptors derive from a man aged 50-59 years who received an inactivated influenza vaccine.

This clonotype has a count of ten or more. The J gene is TRBJ2-1, the V gene TRBV5-1; 10 bases agree with TRBD1. Germline loops: CDR1 SGHRS, CDR2 YFSETQ. The V and J ends lost 2 bases and 4 bases, in that order; junction bases with no gene match: 15. CDR3 length: 19 residues. The CDR3 nucleotides read TGCGCCAGCAGCTTCAGGACAGGGGGGTACGGCCCCGAATACAATGAGCAGTTCTTC. It codes for CASSFRTGGYGPEYNEQFF.

The rearrangement links TRBV3-1 to TRBJ2-5; 9 bases align to TRBD1. The CDR3 extends over 13 amino acids. V gave up 5 bases and J gave up 9 bases; unmatched junction bases: 7. Germline V gene sequence: CDR1 LGHDT, CDR2 YNNKEL (reference sequence). Here the CDR3 DNA reads TGTGCCAGCAGCTCGCGAACAGGGGGCCCCCAGTACTTC. This codes for CASSSRTGGPQYF.

The rearrangement joins TRBV5-6 to TRBJ2-7, with D unclear. The DNA end favors TRBJ2-1, so the J call may be wrong. CDR3 length equals 15 residues. Germline values: CDR1 SGHDT, CDR2 YYEEEE. The CDR3 nucleotides are TGTGCCAGCAGCTCTGCTAGGGCGGTCGTCTACGAGCAGTTCTTC. Its protein product is CASSSARAVVYEQFF.

The chain uses TRBV27 and TRBJ2-1; no definite D call. Germline values: CDR1 MNHEY, CDR2 SMNVEV (reference sequence). CDR3 length equals 14 residues. Between the trimmed V and J ends, which lost 3 bases and 3 bases, there was a span of 9 bases. In DNA form, the CDR3 reads TGTGCCAGCAGTTTTTTAGGAGACTACAATGAGCAGTTCTTC. It specifies CASSFLGDYNEQFF.

The chain combines TRBV14 with TRBJ1-2; D call uncertain. The germline gives CDR1 SGHDN, CDR2 FVKESK. Trimming took 4 bases from V and 5 from J, leaving 11 bases between them. The CDR3 consists of 13 residues. In DNA form, the CDR3 reads TGTGCCAGCAGCCGCACGCAGACTTATGGCTACACCTTC. It encodes CASSRTQTYGYTF.

This clonotype was counted a few times. The V call is TRBV20-1, the J call TRBJ2-1, with 11 bases matching TRBD2. The CDR3 runs to 16 residues. After removal of 0 bases from V and 7 bases from J, the junction contained 8 bases not matched to a gene. Germline V CDR1 and CDR2: DFQATT, SNEGSKA (reference sequence). CDR3 coding DNA: TGCAGTGCTAGAGATTGGGTGTCTAGCGGGAGGAATGAGCAGTTCTTC. Its translation is CSARDWVSSGRNEQFF.

This clonotype was observed many times. The chain uses TRBV20-1 and TRBJ2-5, with a possible D match to TRBD1 (6 bases). The germline CDR1 and CDR2 sequences are DFQATT and SNEGSKA (reference sequence). The CDR3 length is 13 residues. V was clipped by 4 bases and J by 5 bases, with 14 bases between them. CDR3 in DNA: TGCAGTGCTATAAGGGGGATTGGGGAGACCCAGTACTTC. Translating it yields CSAIRGIGETQYF.

This clonotype was recorded at least ten times. CDR3 in amino acids: CASSLSGAGRGQYF. In DNA, the CDR3 is TGTGCCAGCAGCTTAAGCGGAGCGGGGCGGGGGCAGTATTTT. J is TRBJ2-3 and V is TRBV7-2, with 7 bases fitting TRBD2. Unmatched junction bases numbered 10, after V lost 2 bases and J lost 11 bases. This CDR3 has 14 amino acids. Germline CDR1 reads SGHTA; CDR2 reads FQGNSA.

This clonotype came up many times. This sequence joins TRBV5-1 and TRBJ2-5; D may be TRBD2 (5 bases). The CDR3 is 14 amino acids. Germline values: CDR1 SGHRS, CDR2 YFSETQ. V gave up 1 base and J gave up 5 bases, with 12 bases separating them. This chain's CDR3 is CASSLSRGAETQYF. As DNA, the CDR3 is TGCGCCAGCAGCTTGAGTCGGGGTGCGGAGACCCAGTACTTC. Complete variable domain (other parts from reference TRBV5-1 and TRBJ2-5): KAGVTQTPRYLIKTRGQQVTLSCSPISGHRSVSWYQQTPGQGLQFLFEYFSETQRNKGNFPGRFSGRQFSNSRSEMNVSTLELGDSALYLCASSLSRGAETQYFGPGTRLLVL.

The chain employs TRBV2 and TRBJ1-2; D ambiguous. The CDR3 loop spans 12 amino acids. V dropped 3 bases and J dropped 7 bases, with 9 bases sitting between them. Germline lookup yields CDR1 SNHLY and CDR2 FYNNEI. The CDR3 DNA sequence: TGTGCCAGCAGTGAGAGCGGGGTTGGCTACACCTTC. Its protein is CASSESGVGYTF. The entire variable domain, with the rest obtained from reference TRBV2 and TRBJ1-2, is as follows: EPEVTQTPSHQVTQMGQEVILRCVPISNHLYFYWYRQILGQKVEFLVSFYNNEISEKSEIFDDQFSVERPDGSNFTLKIRSTKLEDSAMYFCASSESGVGYTFGSGTRLTVV.

Remarks on this clonotype: A much larger clone differs by one base, so this may be a read error. The chain uses TRBV28 and TRBJ2-3, with no clear D. The CDR3 length is 13 residues. Per the germline V gene, CDR1 is MDHEN and CDR2 is SYDVKM. For the CDR3, the DNA is TGTGTCAGCAGTTTTCCCCGGACAGATACGCAGTATTTT. Translating gives CVSSFPRTDTQYF. Full variable domain (rest looked up from reference TRBV28 and TRBJ2-3): DVKVTQSSRYLVKRTGEKVFLECVQDMDHENMFWYRQDPGLGLRLIYFSYDVKMKEKGDIPEGYSVSREKKERFSLILESASTNQTSMYLCVSSFPRTDTQYFGPGTRLTVL.

CDR3 nucleotides: TGTGCCAGCAGTGGTGGGGACAGGGGCCCATCCTACAATGAGCAGTTCTTC. It specifies CASSGGDRGPSYNEQFF. This sequence joins TRBV6-1 and TRBJ2-1; 10 bases agree with TRBD1. Germline lookup yields CDR1 MNHNS and CDR2 SASEGT. The CDR3 consists of 17 residues. V lost 4 bases and J lost 1; bases outside the gene matches: 7.

At least ten counts were recorded for this clonotype. V gene TRBV14 combines with J gene TRBJ2-1; 7 bases are a match to TRBD2. This CDR3 has 15 residues. V gave up 7 bases and J gave up 4 bases; unmatched junction bases: 10. Germline loops: CDR1 SGHDN, CDR2 FVKESK. CDR3 residues: CASTGRRGGYNEQFF. The CDR3, as DNA: TGTGCCAGCACCGGGAGGCGGGGAGGTTACAATGAGCAGTTCTTC.

This clonotype was counted ten times or more. The chain is built from TRBV7-9 and TRBJ2-7; 8 bases map to TRBD2. Germline lookup yields CDR1 SEHNR and CDR2 FQNEAQ (reference sequence). The CDR3 has 16 residues. Unmatched junction bases numbered 12, after V lost 3 bases and J lost 5 bases. CDR3 bases: TGTGCCAGCAGCTTGGCCCTTAGCGGGGCCCTCGACGAGCAGTACTTC. Residues: CASSLALSGALDEQYF.

This clonotype was counted a few times. V and J are TRBV5-5 and TRBJ1-2, with D possibly matching TRBD1 (6 bases). The CDR3 loop spans 15 amino acids. The V end was cut by 4 bases, the J end by 6 bases, with 19 bases between. Germline V gene data show CDR1 as SGHKS and CDR2 as YYEKEE (reference sequence). The CDR3 loop is CASSPGGGLSDGYTF. CDR3 bases: TGTGCCAGCAGCCCGGGGGGCGGACTAAGTGATGGCTACACCTTC.

This clonotype was counted a few times. The V and J genes are TRBV3-1 and TRBJ2-1; 9 bases are a match to TRBD2. The CDR3 has 16 residues. Per germline, CDR1 LGHDT and CDR2 YNNKEL (reference sequence). With V trimmed by 1 base and J by 6 bases, 7 bases remained unmatched. CDR3 protein: CASSQVSAGGTNEQFF. The CDR3, as DNA: TGTGCCAGCAGCCAAGTTTCGGCGGGAGGGACCAATGAGCAGTTCTTC.

This clonotype was observed a few times. The chain is built from TRBV27 and TRBJ2-7, with a weak D call TRBD1 (6 bases). CDR1 is MNHEY and CDR2 is SMNVEV in the germline V gene (reference sequence). The CDR3 sequence is 18 residues long. V was pared by 1 base and J by 4 bases, with 23 bases between. The CDR3 sequence is CASSLFYPTSGVAYEQYF. DNA for the CDR3: TGTGCCAGCAGTTTATTTTATCCGACCTCAGGGGTCGCTTACGAGCAGTACTTC.

This clonotype has only a few counts. The V gene is TRBV29-1, the J gene TRBJ2-3; TRBD1 matches 8 bases. Looked up from germline, CDR1 is SQVTM and CDR2 is ANQGSEA. CDR3 length: 14 residues. Trimming cost V 5 bases and J 4 bases; bases outside gene matches: 8. The CDR3, as DNA: TGCAGCGTTACGGACAGGGCTCTGGCAGATACGCAGTATTTT. This codes for CSVTDRALADTQYF.

This clonotype appeared many times. The V call is TRBV12-3 or TRBV12-4, the J call TRBJ2-3; D might be TRBD2 (6 bases). CDR3 length: 15 residues. V was cut by 3 bases and J by 3 bases, with 13 bases left in between. Here the CDR3 reads CASSFVAVGTDTQYF. The CDR3 region has the DNA TGTGCCAGCAGTTTTGTAGCGGTAGGGACAGATACGCAGTATTTT.

This clonotype has more than one count but fewer than ten. This chain uses TRBV18 with TRBJ1-1; D is undetermined. CDR3 length: 13 residues. Trimming shortened V by 0 bases and J by 5 bases, and 7 bases separated the two germline ends. Germline assignment: CDR1 KGHSH and CDR2 LQKENI. The CDR3 spells CASSPPAGTEAFF. DNA of the CDR3: TGTGCCAGCTCACCACCGGCCGGGACTGAAGCTTTCTTT.

This clonotype was found a few times. The V gene is TRBV29-1, the J gene TRBJ2-1; D ambiguous. Germline V CDR1 and CDR2: SQVTM, ANQGSEA. There are 14 residues in the CDR3. The V end lost 1 base, the J end lost 1 base, and 8 bases lay between the germline ends. CDR3 DNA sequence: TGCAGCGTTGAAGCGGGTATATCCTACAATGAGCAGTTCTTC. Translated, it gives CSVEAGISYNEQFF.

The chain carries TRBV20-1 and TRBJ1-4; 9 bases map to TRBD1. With 5 bases clipped from V and 3 bases from J, the junction kept 1 base outside the gene matches. CDR1 and CDR2 (germline): DFQATT, SNEGSKA (reference sequence). The CDR3 covers 13 residues. The chain's CDR3 is CSARDRANEKLFF. The CDR3, as DNA: TGCAGTGCTCGGGACAGGGCTAATGAAAAACTGTTTTTT.

The chain joins TRBV6-1 to TRBJ2-1; maybe TRBD2 (6 bases). Trimming pared 1 base from V and 3 bases from J, leaving 10 bases between. CDR1 is MNHNS and CDR2 is SASEGT in the germline V gene. The CDR3 has 15 amino acids. For the CDR3, the DNA is TGTGCCAGCAGTGAAGAGAGCGGGCTCTACAATGAGCAGTTCTTC. Translation: CASSEESGLYNEQFF.

Ten or more counts support this clonotype. V usage is TRBV7-9 and J usage is TRBJ2-1; D gene unclear. The germline V gene has CDR1 SEHNR and CDR2 FQNEAQ (reference sequence). The V end lost 2 bases, the J end lost 5 bases, and 1 base lay between the germline ends. The CDR3 is 11 residues long. In DNA, the CDR3 is TGTGCCAGCAGCTTAAACAATGAGCAGTTCTTC. This encodes CASSLNNEQFF.

This clonotype was detected a few times. This chain connects TRBV7-8 to TRBJ2-1, with D unclear. V gave up 3 bases and J gave up 10 bases, with 13 bases separating them. The CDR3 is 13 residues long. CDR1 is SGHVS, CDR2 FQNEAQ, per germline. CDR3: CASSFRSGREQFF. Here the CDR3 DNA reads TGTGCCAGCAGCTTCCGGAGTGGCAGGGAGCAGTTCTTC.

This clonotype was counted only a few times. The chain links TRBV20-1 to TRBJ2-3, with a weak D call TRBD1 (5 bases). V was trimmed by 8 bases and J by 2 bases, leaving 17 bases between them. The germline V gene has CDR1 DFQATT and CDR2 SNEGSKA (reference sequence). This CDR3 comprises 14 residues. The CDR3 DNA sequence: TGCAGTTCCCAAGGGGAACTATTCACAGATACGCAGTATTTT. This codes for CSSQGELFTDTQYF.

The chain uses TRBV7-9 and TRBJ2-2; 11 bases fit TRBD1. This CDR3 is built from 16 residues. Losses at the gene ends were 5 bases for V and 5 bases for J; bases not matched to a gene: 7. The V gene's germline CDR1 is SEHNR and CDR2 FQNEAQ (reference sequence). The CDR3 DNA sequence: TGTGCCAGCAGCCCCCGGGACAGGGGGAATACCGGGGAGCTGTTTTTT. Translating gives CASSPRDRGNTGELFF.